The present TCR beta chain was sequenced within a study of blood T cell repertoires in COVID-19. At the level of the study: Samples representing acute and convalescent COVID-19 were sourced from the United States, Italy and Spain. PBMCs, B-cell-depleted T cells, or T cells were the source of the cDNA or gDNA that made up the material.

The CDR3 sequence is 13 residues long. V was cut by 4 bases and J by 0 bases, with 5 bases left in between. Germline CDR1 is SGHDT and CDR2 is YYEEEE. Study processing details: It was from reference gene primer amplification that nucleated cell counts were estimated. Profiling relied on immunoSEQ multiplex PCR, and the TCRdb table lists in-frame clones only, not all of them. That table furnishes V, J and clone size, whereas the DNA furnished D and trimming. The sample lists some 200,000 clones, 70% to 85% occurring once. This sequence joins TRBV5-6 and TRBJ2-1; D remains ambiguous. The material sequenced was peripheral blood. This clonotype originated in a human donor in a cohort sampled during active COVID-19. CDR3 region: CASSPSSYNEQFF. The CDR3 DNA sequence: TGTGCCAGCAGCCCTAGCTCCTACAATGAGCAGTTCTTC.